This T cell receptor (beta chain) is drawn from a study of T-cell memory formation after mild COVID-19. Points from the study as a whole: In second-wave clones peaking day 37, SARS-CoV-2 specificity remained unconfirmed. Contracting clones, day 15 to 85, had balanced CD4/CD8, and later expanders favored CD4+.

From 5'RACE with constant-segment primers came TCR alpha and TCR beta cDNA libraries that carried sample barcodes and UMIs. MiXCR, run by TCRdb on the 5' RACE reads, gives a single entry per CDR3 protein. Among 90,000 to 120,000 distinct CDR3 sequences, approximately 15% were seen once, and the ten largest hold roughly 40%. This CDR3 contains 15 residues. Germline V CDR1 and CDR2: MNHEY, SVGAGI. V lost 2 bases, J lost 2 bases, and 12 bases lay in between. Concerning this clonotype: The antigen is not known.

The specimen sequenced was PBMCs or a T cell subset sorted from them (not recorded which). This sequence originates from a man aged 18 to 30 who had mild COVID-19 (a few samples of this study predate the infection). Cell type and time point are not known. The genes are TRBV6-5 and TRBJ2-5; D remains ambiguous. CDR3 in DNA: TGTGCCAGCAGTTACCGCCCAGAACTTCAAGAGACCCAGTACTTC. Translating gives CASSYRPELQETQYF.